Listed below are T cell receptor beta chains from one sample, sequenced in a study of CD8 T cells in Susac syndrome. TCRdb reprocessed the immunoSEQ multiplex PCR reads with MiXCR, giving one entry per CDR3 protein. The table has around 130,000 distinct CDR3 sequences, roughly 92% seen once. Sequencing was carried out using CD4+ T cells from PBMCs. These receptors were obtained from a human donor in good health. Each CDR3 is given with its conserved first and last residue. The order of the fields is CDR3 length, clone size, D gene, J gene, V gene, CDR3 protein, CDR3 DNA. D genes are given only for firm matches. The size field is filled for only some rows; it gives once, few, many or a size class.

16 NA TRBD2 TRBJ2-7 TRBV7-8 CASSPGSGRDLYEQYF TGTGCCAGCAGCCCCGGTAGCGGGAGGGATTTATACGAGCAGTACTTC
16 NA NA TRBJ2-5 TRBV7-9 CASSFVFLTEQETQYF TGTGCCAGCAGCTTCGTATTCCTGACGGAGCAAGAGACCCAGTACTTC
15 NA TRBD2 TRBJ2-5 TRBV6-6 CASSGTSGGQETQYF TGTGCCAGCTCGGGGACTAGCGGGGGCCAAGAGACCCAGTACTTC
14 NA NA TRBJ2-1 TRBV6-5 CASSYSPPPDEQFF TGTGCCAGCAGTTACTCTCCCCCCCCGGACGAGCAGTTCTTC
15 NA NA TRBJ2-3 TRBV6-2/TRBV6-3 CASSYTSYSTDTQYF TGTGCCAGCAGTTATACAAGCTATTCCACAGATACGCAGTATTTT
15 few NA TRBJ2-7 TRBV6-5 CASSYAQGLVYEQYF TGTGCCAGCAGTTACGCCCAGGGGTTGGTGTACGAGCAGTACTTC
15 NA TRBD2 TRBJ2-5 TRBV27 CASSFSGGPRGTQYF TGTGCCAGCAGTTTTAGCGGGGGCCCCAGGGGGACCCAGTACTTC
14 NA NA TRBJ1-1 TRBV12-3/TRBV12-4 CASSLLIGDTEAFF TGTGCCAGCAGTTTACTAATTGGGGACACTGAAGCTTTCTTT
13 NA NA TRBJ2-3 TRBV2 CASRVSSADTQYF TGTGCCAGCCGTGTGAGTTCGGCAGATACGCAGTATTTT
12 NA NA TRBJ2-1 TRBV2 CASSDPSVEQFF TGTGCCAGCAGTGACCCTAGCGTCGAGCAGTTCTTC
20 once TRBD1 TRBJ2-6 TRBV28 CASSPDRALRRSSGANVLTF TGTGCCAGCAGTCCAGACAGGGCCCTCCGCCGCTCCTCTGGGGCCAACGTCCTGACTTTC
19 once NA TRBJ2-1 TRBV7-9 CASSLALRRGILVGNEQFF TGTGCCAGCAGCTTAGCGCTACGTAGGGGGATACTAGTCGGCAATGAGCAGTTCTTC
14 NA NA TRBJ2-6 TRBV19 CASSIRDGANVLTF TGTGCCAGTAGTATCCGGGACGGGGCCAACGTCCTGACTTTC
13 once NA TRBJ2-3 TRBV3-1 CASSRGVTDTQYF TGTGCCAGCAGCCGGGGGGTCACAGATACGCAGTATTTT
14 NA TRBD1 TRBJ1-1 TRBV7-6 CASSVRTGRMKAFF TGTGCCAGCAGCGTCAGGACAGGGCGTATGAAGGCTTTCTTT
20 NA TRBD1 TRBJ2-6 TRBV4-1 CASSQEGSQGAFLGANVLTF TGCGCCAGCAGCCAAGAAGGGTCACAGGGGGCATTTCTTGGGGCCAACGTCCTGACTTTC
11 NA NA TRBJ2-5 TRBV30 CAWSVKETQYF TGTGCCTGGAGTGTAAAAGAGACCCAGTACTTC
13 NA NA TRBJ2-7 TRBV14 CASSPSSSYEQYF TGTGCCAGCAGCCCCTCCAGCTCCTACGAGCAGTACTTC
14 NA TRBD1 TRBJ1-2 TRBV20-1 CSARGGQGWSGYTF TGCAGTGCTAGGGGGGGACAGGGTTGGTCTGGCTACACCTTC
16 once NA TRBJ2-2 TRBV6-1 CASRPWDSSNTGELFF TGTGCCAGCAGACCCTGGGACTCTTCGAACACCGGGGAGCTGTTTTTT
14 NA NA TRBJ1-2 TRBV25-1 CASRPDSTTYGYTF TGTGCCAGCAGACCGGACAGCACCACCTATGGCTACACCTTC
12 NA NA TRBJ2-3 TRBV7-8 CASSGYTDTQYF TGTGCCAGCAGCGGGTACACAGATACGCAGTATTTT
15 NA TRBD1 TRBJ2-5 TRBV20-1 CSARDDQGAGETQYF TGCAGTGCTAGAGATGATCAGGGGGCTGGGGAGACCCAGTACTTC
15 NA TRBD2 TRBJ2-1 TRBV27 CASSLGLDSYNEQFF TGTGCCAGCAGTTTAGGACTAGACTCCTACAATGAGCAGTTCTTC
16 NA NA TRBJ2-2 TRBV7-2 CASSSRQVTNTGELFF TGTGCCAGCAGCTCCCGACAGGTAACGAACACCGGGGAGCTGTTTTTT
15 NA NA TRBJ2-7 TRBV5-1 CASSFGGPDSYEQYF TGCGCCAGCAGCTTCGGGGGTCCTGATTCCTACGAGCAGTACTTC
16 NA NA TRBJ1-2 TRBV11-2 CASSLVGGQGTNGYTF TGTGCCAGCAGCTTAGTAGGTGGGCAGGGGACGAATGGCTACACCTTC
16 NA TRBD1 TRBJ2-3 TRBV7-2 CASSYSRGTFTDTQYF TGTGCCAGCAGTTACTCCAGGGGGACCTTCACAGATACGCAGTATTTT
15 once NA TRBJ2-7 TRBV28 CASSLMGPGAYEQYF TGTGCCAGCAGTTTAATGGGACCGGGGGCCTACGAGCAGTACTTC
13 once NA TRBJ1-5 TRBV3-1 CASSGGGYQPQHF TGTGCCAGCAGTGGGGGCGGCTACCAGCCCCAGCATTTT
13 NA NA TRBJ2-2 TRBV20-1 CSARETSTGELFF TGCAGTGCTAGAGAGACTAGCACCGGGGAGCTGTTTTTT
15 NA TRBD2 TRBJ2-5 TRBV28 CASSLGLAGAETQYF TGTGCCAGCAGTTTGGGACTAGCGGGAGCCGAGACCCAGTACTTC
13 NA NA TRBJ1-1 TRBV5-8 CASSWLLETEAFF TGTGCCAGCAGCTGGCTGTTGGAAACTGAAGCTTTCTTT
13 NA TRBD1 TRBJ2-7 TRBV19 CASSTSGTEREYF TGTGCCAGTAGTACCTCAGGGACAGAAAGAGAGTACTTC
15 NA TRBD1 TRBJ2-2 TRBV12-3/TRBV12-4 CASSSRGRITGELFF TGTGCCAGCAGTTCCAGGGGGCGCATAACCGGGGAGCTGTTTTTT
13 NA TRBD1 TRBJ1-1 TRBV2 CARGTGSNTEAFF TGTGCCAGGGGGACAGGGTCAAACACTGAAGCTTTCTTT
15 NA NA TRBJ1-4 TRBV7-2 CASSSQRAANEKLFF TGTGCCAGCAGCTCACAACGGGCGGCTAATGAAAAACTGTTTTTT
12 NA NA TRBJ2-2 TRBV29-1 CSVGRNTGELFF TGCAGCGTTGGCCGGAACACCGGGGAGCTGTTTTTT
12 NA NA TRBJ2-3 TRBV20-1 CSGPQSTDTQYF TGCAGTGGTCCCCAAAGCACAGATACGCAGTATTTT
16 NA NA TRBJ2-7 TRBV3-1 CASSLGVVQASYEQYF TGTGCCAGCAGCCTCGGTGTTGTGCAGGCCTCCTACGAGCAGTACTTC
15 NA NA TRBJ1-3 TRBV9 CASSVGNRPGNTIYF TGTGCCAGCAGCGTAGGTAACAGGCCAGGAAACACCATATATTTT